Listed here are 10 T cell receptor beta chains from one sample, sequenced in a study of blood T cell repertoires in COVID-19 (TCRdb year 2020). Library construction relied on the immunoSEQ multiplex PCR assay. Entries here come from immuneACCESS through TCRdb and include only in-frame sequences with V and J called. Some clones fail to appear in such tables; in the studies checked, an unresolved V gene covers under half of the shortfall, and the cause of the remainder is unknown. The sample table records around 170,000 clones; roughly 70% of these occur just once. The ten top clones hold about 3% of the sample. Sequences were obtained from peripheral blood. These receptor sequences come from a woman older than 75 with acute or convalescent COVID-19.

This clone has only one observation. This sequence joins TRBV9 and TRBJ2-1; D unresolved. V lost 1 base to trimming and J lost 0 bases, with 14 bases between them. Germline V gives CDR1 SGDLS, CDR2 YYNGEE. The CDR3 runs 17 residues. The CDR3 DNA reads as TGTGCCAGCAGCGTATCGGTAGCCTCGAGCTCCTACAATGAGCAGTTCTTC. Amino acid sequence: CASSVSVASSSYNEQFF.

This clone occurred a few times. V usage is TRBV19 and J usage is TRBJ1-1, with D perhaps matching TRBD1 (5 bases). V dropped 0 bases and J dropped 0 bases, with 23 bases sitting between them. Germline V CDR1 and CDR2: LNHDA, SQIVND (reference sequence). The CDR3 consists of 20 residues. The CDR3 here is CASSIEGWSGTVTLNTEAFF. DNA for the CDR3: TGTGCCAGTAGTATAGAAGGCTGGAGCGGGACCGTGACACTGAACACTGAAGCTTTCTTT.

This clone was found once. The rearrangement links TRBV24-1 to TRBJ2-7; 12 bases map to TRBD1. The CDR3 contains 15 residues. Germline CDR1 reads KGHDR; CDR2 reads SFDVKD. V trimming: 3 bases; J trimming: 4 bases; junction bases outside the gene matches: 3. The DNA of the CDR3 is TGTGCCACCAGTGATGGGGGACAGGGGGCGTACGAGCAGTACTTC. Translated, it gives CATSDGGQGAYEQYF.

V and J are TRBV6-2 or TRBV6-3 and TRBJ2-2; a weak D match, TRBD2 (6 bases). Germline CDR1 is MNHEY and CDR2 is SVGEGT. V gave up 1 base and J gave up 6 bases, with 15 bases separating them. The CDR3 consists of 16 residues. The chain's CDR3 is CASSYYGGAVAGELFF. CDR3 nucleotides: TGTGCCAGCAGTTACTACGGGGGAGCTGTCGCCGGGGAGCTGTTTTTT.

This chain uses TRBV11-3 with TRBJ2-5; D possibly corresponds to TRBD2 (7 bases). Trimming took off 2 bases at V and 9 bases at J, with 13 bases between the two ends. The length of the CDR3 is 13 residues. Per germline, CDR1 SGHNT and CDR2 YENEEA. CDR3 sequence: CASSLPGEGAQYF. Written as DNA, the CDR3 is TGTGCCAGCAGCTTACCGGGGGAGGGGGCCCAGTACTTC.

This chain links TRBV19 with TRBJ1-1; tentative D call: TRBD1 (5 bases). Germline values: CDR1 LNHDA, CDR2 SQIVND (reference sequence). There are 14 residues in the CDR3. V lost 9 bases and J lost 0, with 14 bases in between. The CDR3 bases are TGTGCCAGCCGTGACAGAACCTTGAACACTGAAGCTTTCTTT. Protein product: CASRDRTLNTEAFF.

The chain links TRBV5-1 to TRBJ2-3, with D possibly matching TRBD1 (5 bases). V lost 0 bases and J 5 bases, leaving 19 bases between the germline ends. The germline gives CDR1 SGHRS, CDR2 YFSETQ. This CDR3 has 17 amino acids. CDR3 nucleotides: TGCGCCAGCAGCTTGGGACAACAGGTGCCGACCGAAGATACGCAGTATTTT. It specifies CASSLGQQVPTEDTQYF.

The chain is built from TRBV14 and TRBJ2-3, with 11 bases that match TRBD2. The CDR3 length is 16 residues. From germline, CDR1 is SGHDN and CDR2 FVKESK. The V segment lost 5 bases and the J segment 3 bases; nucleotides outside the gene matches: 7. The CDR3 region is CASSATTSGSTDTQYF. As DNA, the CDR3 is TGTGCCAGCAGCGCTACAACTAGCGGGAGTACAGATACGCAGTATTTT.

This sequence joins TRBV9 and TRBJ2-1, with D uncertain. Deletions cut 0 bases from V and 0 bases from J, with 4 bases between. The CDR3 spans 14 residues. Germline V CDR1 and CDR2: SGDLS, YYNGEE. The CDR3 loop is CASSVGSSYNEQFF. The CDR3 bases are TGTGCCAGCAGCGTAGGGAGCTCCTACAATGAGCAGTTCTTC.

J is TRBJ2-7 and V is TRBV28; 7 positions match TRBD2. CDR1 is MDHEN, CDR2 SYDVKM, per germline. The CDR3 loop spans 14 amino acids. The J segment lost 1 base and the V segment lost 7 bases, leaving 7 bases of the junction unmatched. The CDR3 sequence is CASIGTMGSYEQYF. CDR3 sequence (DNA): TGTGCCAGCATTGGGACTATGGGATCCTACGAGCAGTACTTC.